Following are 29 T cell receptor beta chains from one sample sequenced in a study of CD8 T cells in ankylosing spondylitis. Each CDR3 protein gets one entry after TCRdb re-called the 5' RACE reads with MiXCR. The table includes under 450,000 distinct CDR3 sequences, roughly 20% detected once. The material sequenced was blood, either unsorted or a sorted T cell fraction (not recorded which). The receptors derive from a male donor with ankylosing spondylitis or in good health (not recorded which).

The rearrangement links TRBV10-2 to TRBJ1-1; D uncertain. The length of the CDR3 is 14 residues. Trimming stripped 2 bases from V and 5 bases from J, with 12 bases between. Germline V gene lookup returns CDR1 WSHSY and CDR2 SAAADI. The CDR3 is CASSEEGLGTEAFF. CDR3 coding DNA: TGCGCCAGCAGTGAGGAGGGTCTTGGGACTGAAGCTTTCTTT.

The chain joins TRBV2 to TRBJ2-7; D ambiguous. The length of the CDR3 is 15 residues. From germline, CDR1 is SNHLY and CDR2 FYNNEI. V lost 3 bases and J lost 4, with 16 bases in between. CDR3 amino acids: CASSEDGPSSYEQYF. The CDR3 coding sequence is TGTGCCAGCAGTGAGGACGGCCCAAGCTCTTACGAGCAGTACTTC.

In its sample, this clonotype was seen a few times. The chain recombines TRBV10-3 with TRBJ2-7; D possibly corresponds to TRBD2 (6 bases). The V gene lost 11 bases and the J gene lost 3 bases, with 14 bases spanning the gap. The CDR3 extends over 12 amino acids. Germline loops: CDR1 ENHRY, CDR2 SYGVKD. DNA for the CDR3: TGTGCCTCGGAGGGACCGCACTACGAGCAGTACTTC. Amino acid sequence: CASEGPHYEQYF.

The rearrangement joins TRBV5-5 to TRBJ1-6; TRBD1 matches at 10 bases. Looked up from germline, CDR1 is SGHKS and CDR2 is YYEKEE (reference sequence). Unmatched junction bases numbered 2, after V lost 4 bases and J lost 7 bases. The CDR3 runs to 14 residues. The CDR3: CASSADRGNSPLHF. CDR3 in DNA: TGTGCCAGCAGCGCGGACAGGGGGAATTCACCCCTCCACTTT.

This clonotype was detected only a few times. The V call is TRBV4-1, the J call TRBJ1-5; possible D gene TRBD1, 6 bases. V shed 2 bases and J shed 3 bases, with 11 bases lying between them. The CDR3 is 15 amino acids. Germline values: CDR1 MGHRA, CDR2 YSYEKL. The CDR3 region has the DNA TGCGCCAGCAGCCAATTTGCAGGGGACAATCAGCCCCAGCATTTT. Protein product: CASSQFAGDNQPQHF.

The CDR3 DNA sequence: TGTGCCAGCAGCGTAGGGGCAGGGGGCGAGCAGTACTTC. This encodes CASSVGAGGEQYF. The V and J genes are TRBV9 and TRBJ2-7; 7 nucleotides line up with TRBD1. Per germline, CDR1 SGDLS and CDR2 YYNGEE. CDR3 length equals 13 residues. V was clipped by 0 bases and J by 6 bases; unmatched bases: 3.

This clonotype occurred a few times. This chain joins TRBV6-5 and TRBJ1-2, with D possibly being TRBD1 (6 bases). Trimming pared 4 bases from V and 2 bases from J, leaving 14 bases between. This CDR3 has 15 amino acids. The germline gives CDR1 MNHEY, CDR2 SVGAGI. The CDR3 DNA is TGTGCCAGCAGTTCCCCACAGGGACCAAACTATGGCTACACCTTC. This gives the protein CASSSPQGPNYGYTF.

A few counts support this clonotype. This rearrangement joins TRBV7-9 to TRBJ1-4, with a possible D match to TRBD1 (6 bases). The CDR3 is made up of 16 amino acids. Trimming cost V 5 bases and J 1 base, with 14 bases left between them. CDR1 and CDR2 (germline): SEHNR, FQNEAQ (reference sequence). The CDR3 DNA sequence: TGTGCCAGCAGCCCCCCAGGGGTAGGAACTAATGAAAAACTGTTTTTT. This codes for CASSPPGVGTNEKLFF.

The V gene is TRBV7-6, the J gene TRBJ2-1; 9 positions agree with TRBD2. CDR1 and CDR2 (germline): SGHVS, FNYEAQ. Trimming took 4 bases from V and 4 from J; bases not matched to a gene: 8. The CDR3 spans 16 residues. The CDR3 here is CASSSLAGATYNEQFF. The CDR3 nucleotides are TGTGCCAGCAGCTCCTTAGCGGGGGCGACTTACAATGAGCAGTTCTTC. Using reference TRBV7-6 and TRBJ2-1 for the parts outside the CDR3, the full variable domain is GAGVSQSPRYKVTKRGQDVALRCDPISGHVSLYWYRQALGQGPEFLTYFNYEAQQDKSGLPNDRFSAERPEGSISTLTIQRTEQRDSAMYRCASSSLAGATYNEQFFGPGTRLTVL.

This sequence joins TRBV7-8 and TRBJ2-7, with 13 positions matching TRBD2. The CDR3 spans 17 residues. V trimming: 3 bases; J trimming: 3 bases; junction bases outside the gene matches: 8. Germline V gene data show CDR1 as SGHVS and CDR2 as FQNEAQ. The CDR3 nucleotides are TGTGCCAGCAGCTTCCGGGGGAGGACTAGCGGGGGCTACGAGCAGTACTTC. Its protein product is CASSFRGRTSGGYEQYF.

This clonotype was counted only a few times. This chain links TRBV12-3 or TRBV12-4 with TRBJ1-2; 9 bases map to TRBD1. This CDR3 has 16 amino acids. Trimming cost V 5 bases and J 6 bases; bases outside gene matches: 13. The CDR3 spells CASSLSVRTGEDGYTF. The CDR3 DNA reads TGTGCCAGCAGTCTCTCCGTCAGGACAGGGGAAGATGGCTACACCTTC.

The gene calls are TRBV9 and TRBJ2-3; 8 bases map to TRBD2. This CDR3 is built from 14 residues. Germline V gene data show CDR1 as SGDLS and CDR2 as YYNGEE. The junction had 6 bases not matched to a gene; V was cut back by 7 bases and J by 2 bases. The CDR3, as DNA: TGTGCCAGCGGTGGCGGGGGGTTCACAGATACGCAGTATTTT. It translates to CASGGGGFTDTQYF.

This clonotype occurred a few times. The rearrangement links TRBV25-1 to TRBJ2-2, with 9 bases that match TRBD1. CDR1 and CDR2 from the germline V gene are MGHDK and SYGVNS. The CDR3 is made up of 14 amino acids. V lost 8 bases, J lost 4 bases, and 5 bases stayed unmatched. CDR3 amino acids: CASGQGLSTGELFF. CDR3 DNA: TGTGCCAGCGGACAGGGGTTGAGCACCGGGGAGCTGTTTTTT.

The rearrangement links TRBV29-1 to TRBJ2-1; D remains ambiguous. Germline V gene lookup returns CDR1 SQVTM and CDR2 ANQGSEA. V lost 6 bases and J 5 bases, leaving 5 bases between the germline ends. The CDR3 spans 10 residues. CDR3 sequence (DNA): TGCAGCGTCGACAACAATGAGCAGTTCTTC. Its protein product is CSVDNNEQFF.

This clonotype turned up a few times. CDR3 in amino acids: CASSQDGRGADTQYF. The CDR3, as DNA: TGCGCCAGCAGCCAAGATGGTCGGGGCGCAGATACGCAGTATTTT. The V and J genes are TRBV4-1 and TRBJ2-3; D is perhaps TRBD1 or TRBD2 (5 bases each). Deletions cut 0 bases from V and 4 bases from J, with 11 bases between. Germline-derived CDR1 and CDR2 are MGHRA and YSYEKL. CDR3 size: 15 residues.

The chain links TRBV5-6 to TRBJ2-5; D perhaps matches TRBD2 (7 bases). The length of the CDR3 is 14 residues. CDR1 is SGHDT, CDR2 YYEEEE, per germline. V lost 2 bases, J lost 6 bases, and 14 bases lay in between. The CDR3 region is CASSFGGGAQTQYF. The CDR3 DNA sequence: TGTGCCAGCAGCTTTGGAGGGGGGGCCCAGACCCAGTACTTC.

The gene calls are TRBV6-4 and TRBJ2-7, with TRBD1 matching over 8 bases. Per germline, CDR1 MRHNA and CDR2 SNTAGT. This CDR3 contains 15 residues. The V segment lost 4 bases and the J segment 3 bases; nucleotides outside the gene matches: 8. CDR3 sequence: CASSGPGQDYYEQYF. The CDR3 DNA sequence: TGTGCCAGCAGTGGCCCGGGACAGGACTACTACGAGCAGTACTTC.

The chain joins TRBV6-1 to TRBJ2-3; 7 positions match TRBD1. The germline V gene encodes CDR1 MNHNS and CDR2 SASEGT. After removal of 5 bases from V and 2 bases from J, the junction contained 7 bases not matched to a gene. The CDR3 contains 15 residues. Here the CDR3 reads CASSQPGQNTDTQYF. The CDR3 region has the DNA TGTGCCAGCAGTCAACCGGGACAGAACACAGATACGCAGTATTTT.

This clonotype was detected only a few times. CDR3 bases: TGCAGTGCTAGAGACGGGGGCATCTTTAATTCCTACAATGAGCAGTTCTTC. As protein: CSARDGGIFNSYNEQFF. The chain is built from TRBV20-1 and TRBJ2-1; D could derive from TRBD1 or TRBD2 (6 bases each). Germline-derived CDR1 and CDR2 are DFQATT and SNEGSKA (reference sequence). This CDR3 is 17 amino acids long. The ends were cut back, 0 bases at V and 1 base at J, with 16 bases in the middle.

This clonotype has just a few counts. This chain links TRBV30 with TRBJ1-2; D is ambiguous. This CDR3 has 12 residues. V was clipped by 1 base and J by 3 bases, with 6 bases between them. CDR1 is GTSNPN and CDR2 is SVGIG in the germline V gene (reference sequence). The CDR3 loop is CAWSEGDYGYTF. The CDR3 bases are TGTGCCTGGAGTGAAGGAGACTATGGCTACACCTTC.

This clonotype showed up just a few times. The V call is TRBV6-5, the J call TRBJ2-5; possible D gene TRBD1, 5 bases. The CDR3 loop spans 14 amino acids. The germline V and J ends were trimmed by 2 bases and 2 bases, with 9 bases remaining between them. From germline, CDR1 is MNHEY and CDR2 SVGAGI. The CDR3 region has the DNA TGTGCCAGCAGTTACGTCGCAGGGCAAGAGACCCAGTACTTC. Translated: CASSYVAGQETQYF.

The chain uses TRBV29-1 and TRBJ2-1; 8 bases are a match to TRBD2. The CDR3 is 14 residues long. Trimming at V came to 5 bases and at J to 4 bases, leaving 7 bases not matched to a gene. CDR1 is SQVTM and CDR2 is ANQGSEA in the germline V gene. CDR3 DNA: TGCAGCGTTCAGACGGCTAGCGGGTACAATGAGCAGTTCTTC. Translated: CSVQTASGYNEQFF.

This clonotype turned up a few times. The V and J genes are TRBV28 and TRBJ2-7, with a possible D match to TRBD1 (5 bases). The CDR3 is made up of 14 amino acids. Trimming removed 2 bases at V and 3 bases at J, with 11 bases between. CDR1 and CDR2 from the germline V gene are MDHEN and SYDVKM. DNA of the CDR3: TGTGCCAGCAGTTTACGGCTAGGGGACTACGAGCAGTACTTC. Translation: CASSLRLGDYEQYF.

The genes are TRBV6-4 and TRBJ2-4, with 9 bases that match TRBD1. The CDR3 has 14 amino acids. The germline V gene encodes CDR1 MRHNA and CDR2 SNTAGT. With V trimmed by 2 bases and J by 9 bases, 5 bases remained unmatched. The CDR3 sequence: CASSDTPGQGIQYF. The CDR3 region has the DNA TGTGCCAGCAGTGACACTCCGGGACAGGGCATTCAGTACTTC.

V gene TRBV7-8 combines with J gene TRBJ2-7; TRBD1 agrees at 7 bases. Per germline, CDR1 SGHVS and CDR2 FQNEAQ. J was trimmed by 5 bases and V by 0 bases; bases with no gene match: 10. This CDR3 region has 16 residues. CDR3 loop: CASSLAPTGVLHEQYF. CDR3 DNA sequence: TGTGCCAGCAGCTTAGCACCCACAGGGGTTCTCCACGAGCAGTACTTC.

This chain joins TRBV7-9 and TRBJ2-7; 7 nucleotides align to TRBD1. V shed 4 bases, J shed 0 bases, and the junction held 6 bases outside the gene matches. This CDR3 region has 15 residues. Germline V gene lookup returns CDR1 SEHNR and CDR2 FQNEAQ (reference sequence). The DNA for the CDR3 is TGTGCCAGCAGCTCCACAGGGGTGGCCTCCTACGAGCAGTACTTC. It is translated as CASSSTGVASYEQYF.

This clonotype was counted a few times. The DNA of the CDR3 is TGTGCCAGCAGCTCGTGGGACATCGAGAGCTCCTACAATGAGCAGTTCTTC. Its protein is CASSSWDIESSYNEQFF. The chain has TRBV7-3 and TRBJ2-1; a possible D gene is TRBD1 (6 bases). Trimming left V 4 bases short and J 0 bases short, with 16 bases between. The CDR3 consists of 17 residues. In germline, CDR1 is SGHTA, CDR2 FQGTGA.

In its sample, this clonotype was seen a few times. This rearrangement joins TRBV6-5 to TRBJ2-5; D unclear. Germline V CDR1 and CDR2: MNHEY, SVGAGI. The V end was cut by 0 bases, the J end by 4 bases, with 12 bases between. The CDR3 consists of 15 residues. CDR3 nucleotide sequence: TGTGCCAGCAGTTACTCCAAGAGCGCAGTAGAGACCCAGTACTTC. This codes for CASSYSKSAVETQYF.

This clonotype appeared a few times. V usage is TRBV28 and J usage is TRBJ2-5; 16 bases are shared with TRBD2. Germline CDR1 reads MDHEN; CDR2 reads SYDVKM. After removal of 5 bases from V and 2 bases from J, the junction contained 8 bases not matched to a gene. The CDR3 spans 18 residues. The CDR3 DNA is TGTGCCAGCAGTAGGGGACTAGCGGGGGGGTCACGACAAGAGACCCAGTACTTC. Its protein product is CASSRGLAGGSRQETQYF.